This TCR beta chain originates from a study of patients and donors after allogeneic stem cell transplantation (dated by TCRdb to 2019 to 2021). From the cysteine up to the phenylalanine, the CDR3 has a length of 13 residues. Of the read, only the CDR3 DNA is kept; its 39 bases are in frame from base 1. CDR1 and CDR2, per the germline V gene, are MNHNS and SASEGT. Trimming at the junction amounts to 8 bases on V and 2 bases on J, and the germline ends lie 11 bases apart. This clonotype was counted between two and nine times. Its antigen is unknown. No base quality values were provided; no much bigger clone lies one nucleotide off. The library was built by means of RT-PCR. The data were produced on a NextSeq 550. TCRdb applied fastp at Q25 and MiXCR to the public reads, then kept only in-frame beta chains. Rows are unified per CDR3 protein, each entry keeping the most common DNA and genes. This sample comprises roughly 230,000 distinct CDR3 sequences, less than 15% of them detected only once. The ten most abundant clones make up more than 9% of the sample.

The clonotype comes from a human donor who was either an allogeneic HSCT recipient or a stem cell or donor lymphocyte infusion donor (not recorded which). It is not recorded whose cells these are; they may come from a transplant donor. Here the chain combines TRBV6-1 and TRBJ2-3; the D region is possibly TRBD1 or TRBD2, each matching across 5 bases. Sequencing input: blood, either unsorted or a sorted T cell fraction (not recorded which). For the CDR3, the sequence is CASSGTFTDTQYF. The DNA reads TGTGCCAGCTCTGGGACCTTCACAGATACGCAGTATTTT.